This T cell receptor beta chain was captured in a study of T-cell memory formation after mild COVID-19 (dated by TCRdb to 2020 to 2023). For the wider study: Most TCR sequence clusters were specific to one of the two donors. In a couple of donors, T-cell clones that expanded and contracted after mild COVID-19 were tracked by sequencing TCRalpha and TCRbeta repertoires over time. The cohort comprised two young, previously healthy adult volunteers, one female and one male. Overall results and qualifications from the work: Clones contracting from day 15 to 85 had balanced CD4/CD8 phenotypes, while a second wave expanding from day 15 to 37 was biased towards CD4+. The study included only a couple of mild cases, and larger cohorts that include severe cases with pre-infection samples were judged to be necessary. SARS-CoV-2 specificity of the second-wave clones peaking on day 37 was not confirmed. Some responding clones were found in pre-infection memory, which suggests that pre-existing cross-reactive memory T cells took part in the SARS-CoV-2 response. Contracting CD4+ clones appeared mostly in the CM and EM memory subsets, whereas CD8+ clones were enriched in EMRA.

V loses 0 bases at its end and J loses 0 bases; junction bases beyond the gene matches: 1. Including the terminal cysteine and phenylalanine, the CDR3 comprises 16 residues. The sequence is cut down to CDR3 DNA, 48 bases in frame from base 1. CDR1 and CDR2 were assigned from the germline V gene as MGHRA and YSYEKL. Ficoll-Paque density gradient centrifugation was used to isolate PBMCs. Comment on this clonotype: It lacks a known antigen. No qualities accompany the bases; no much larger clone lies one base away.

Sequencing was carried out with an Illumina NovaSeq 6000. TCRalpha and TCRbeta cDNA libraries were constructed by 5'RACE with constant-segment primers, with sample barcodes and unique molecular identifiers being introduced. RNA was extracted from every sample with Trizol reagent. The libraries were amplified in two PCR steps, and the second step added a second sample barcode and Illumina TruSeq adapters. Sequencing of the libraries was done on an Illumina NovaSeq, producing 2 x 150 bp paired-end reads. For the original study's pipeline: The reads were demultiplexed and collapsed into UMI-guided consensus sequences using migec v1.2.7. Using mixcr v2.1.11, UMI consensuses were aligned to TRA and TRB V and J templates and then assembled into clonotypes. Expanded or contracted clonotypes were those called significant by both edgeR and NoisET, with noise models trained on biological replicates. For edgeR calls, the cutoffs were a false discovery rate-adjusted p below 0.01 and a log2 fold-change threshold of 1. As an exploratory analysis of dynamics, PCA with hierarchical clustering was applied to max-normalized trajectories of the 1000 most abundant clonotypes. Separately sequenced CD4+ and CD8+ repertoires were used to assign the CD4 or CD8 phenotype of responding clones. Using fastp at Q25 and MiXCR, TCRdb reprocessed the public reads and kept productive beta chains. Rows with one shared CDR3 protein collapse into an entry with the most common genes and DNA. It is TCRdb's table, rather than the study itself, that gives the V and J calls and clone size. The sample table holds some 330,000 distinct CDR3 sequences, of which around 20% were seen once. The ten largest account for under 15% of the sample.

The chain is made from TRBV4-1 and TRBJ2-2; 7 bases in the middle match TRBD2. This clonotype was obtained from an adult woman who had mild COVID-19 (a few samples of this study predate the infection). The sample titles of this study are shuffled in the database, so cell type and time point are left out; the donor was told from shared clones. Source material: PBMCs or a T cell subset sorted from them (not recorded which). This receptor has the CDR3 CASSQEGLANTGELFF. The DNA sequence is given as TGCGCCAGCAGCCAAGAAGGACTAGCGAACACCGGGGAGCTGTTTTTT.